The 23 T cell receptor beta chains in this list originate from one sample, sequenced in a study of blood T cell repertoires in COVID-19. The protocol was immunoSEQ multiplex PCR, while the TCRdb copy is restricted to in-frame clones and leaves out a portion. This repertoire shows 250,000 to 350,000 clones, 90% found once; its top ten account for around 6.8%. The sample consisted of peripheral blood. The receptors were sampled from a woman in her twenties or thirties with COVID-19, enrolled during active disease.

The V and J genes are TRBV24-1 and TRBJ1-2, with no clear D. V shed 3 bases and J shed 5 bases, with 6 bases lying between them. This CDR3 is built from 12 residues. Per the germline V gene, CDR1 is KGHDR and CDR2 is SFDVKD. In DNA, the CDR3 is TGTGCCACCAGTGATCCCACTTATGGCTACACCTTC. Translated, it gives CATSDPTYGYTF.

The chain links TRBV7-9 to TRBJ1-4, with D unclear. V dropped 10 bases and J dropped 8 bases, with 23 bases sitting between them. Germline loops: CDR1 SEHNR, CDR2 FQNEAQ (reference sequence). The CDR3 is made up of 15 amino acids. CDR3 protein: CATATEGVQREKLFF. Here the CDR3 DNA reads TGTGCCACCGCGACGGAGGGTGTCCAGCGGGAAAAACTGTTTTTT.

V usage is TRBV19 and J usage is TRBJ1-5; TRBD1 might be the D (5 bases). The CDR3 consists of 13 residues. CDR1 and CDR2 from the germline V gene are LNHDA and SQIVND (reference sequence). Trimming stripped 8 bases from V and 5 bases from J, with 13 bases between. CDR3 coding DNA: TGTGCCAGTTCACAGGTCGGTGATCAGCCCCAGCATTTT. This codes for CASSQVGDQPQHF.

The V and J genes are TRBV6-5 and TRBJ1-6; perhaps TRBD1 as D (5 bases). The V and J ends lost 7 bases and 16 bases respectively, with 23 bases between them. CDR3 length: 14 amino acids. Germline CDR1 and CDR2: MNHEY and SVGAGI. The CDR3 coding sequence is TGTGCCAGCACCAGAAACGCACGCGGGGCGGGTCTCCACTTT. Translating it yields CASTRNARGAGLHF.

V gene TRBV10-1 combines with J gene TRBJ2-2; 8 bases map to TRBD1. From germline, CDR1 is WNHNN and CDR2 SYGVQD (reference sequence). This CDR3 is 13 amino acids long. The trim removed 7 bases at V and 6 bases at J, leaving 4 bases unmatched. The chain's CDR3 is CASTRTGSGELFF. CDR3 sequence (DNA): TGCGCCAGCACAAGGACAGGGTCCGGGGAGCTGTTTTTT.

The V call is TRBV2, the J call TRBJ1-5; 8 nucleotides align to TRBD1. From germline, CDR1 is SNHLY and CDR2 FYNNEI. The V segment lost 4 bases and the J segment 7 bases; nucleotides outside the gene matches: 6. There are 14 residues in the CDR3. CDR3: CASSGTGRRQPQHF. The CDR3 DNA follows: TGTGCCAGCAGTGGGACAGGGCGGCGGCAGCCCCAGCATTTT.

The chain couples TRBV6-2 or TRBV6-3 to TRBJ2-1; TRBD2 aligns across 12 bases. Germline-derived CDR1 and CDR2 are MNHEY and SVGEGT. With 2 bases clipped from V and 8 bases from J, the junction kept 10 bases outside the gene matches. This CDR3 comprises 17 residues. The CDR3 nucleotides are TGTGCCAGCAGTTACAGGTATCGACTAGCGGGAGTCTATGAGCAGTTCTTC. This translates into CASSYRYRLAGVYEQFF.

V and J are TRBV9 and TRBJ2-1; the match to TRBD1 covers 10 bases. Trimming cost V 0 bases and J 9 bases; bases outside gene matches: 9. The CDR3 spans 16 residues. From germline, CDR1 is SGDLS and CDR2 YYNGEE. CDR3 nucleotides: TGTGCCAGCAGCGTAGCTATCGGACAGGGGGTTGCTGAGCAGTTCTTC. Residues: CASSVAIGQGVAEQFF.

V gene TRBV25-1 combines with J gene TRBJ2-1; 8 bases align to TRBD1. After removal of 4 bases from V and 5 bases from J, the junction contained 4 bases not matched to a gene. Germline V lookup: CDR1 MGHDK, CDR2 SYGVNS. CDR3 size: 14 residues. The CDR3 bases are TGTGCCAGCAGTGGGACAGGGCTTAACAATGAGCAGTTCTTC. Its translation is CASSGTGLNNEQFF.

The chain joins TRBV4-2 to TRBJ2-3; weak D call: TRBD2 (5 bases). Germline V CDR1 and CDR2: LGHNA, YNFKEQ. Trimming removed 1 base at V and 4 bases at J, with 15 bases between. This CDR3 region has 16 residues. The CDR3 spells CASSQAVRADPDTQYF. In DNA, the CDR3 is TGTGCCAGCAGCCAAGCCGTGAGGGCCGACCCAGATACGCAGTATTTT.

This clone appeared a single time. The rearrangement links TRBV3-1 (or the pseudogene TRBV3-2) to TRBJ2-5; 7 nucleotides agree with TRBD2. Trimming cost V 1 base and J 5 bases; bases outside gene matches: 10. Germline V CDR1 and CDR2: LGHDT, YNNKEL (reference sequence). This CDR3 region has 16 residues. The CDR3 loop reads CASSQATSSGRETQYF. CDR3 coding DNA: TGTGCCAGCAGCCAAGCGACTAGCTCGGGACGGGAGACCCAGTACTTC.

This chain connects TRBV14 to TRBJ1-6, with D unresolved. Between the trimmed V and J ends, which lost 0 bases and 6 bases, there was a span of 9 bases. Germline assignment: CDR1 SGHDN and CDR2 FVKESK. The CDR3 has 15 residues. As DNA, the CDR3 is TGTGCCAGCAGCCAAGAATGGCGGGTTAATTCACCCCTCCACTTT. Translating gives CASSQEWRVNSPLHF.

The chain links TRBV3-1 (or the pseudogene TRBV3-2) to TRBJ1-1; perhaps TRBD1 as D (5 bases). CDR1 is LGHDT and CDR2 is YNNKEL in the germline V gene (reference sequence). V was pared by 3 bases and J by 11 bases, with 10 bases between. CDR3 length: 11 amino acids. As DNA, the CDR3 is TGTGCCAGCAGCCACCCCGGGGGGGCTTTCTTT. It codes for CASSHPGGAFF.

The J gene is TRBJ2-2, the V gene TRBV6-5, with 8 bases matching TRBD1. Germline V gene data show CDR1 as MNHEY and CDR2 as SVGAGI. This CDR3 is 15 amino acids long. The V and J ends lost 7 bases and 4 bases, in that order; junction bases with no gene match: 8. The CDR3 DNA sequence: TGTGCCAGCACCAGGACAGGGTGGGGCACCGGGGAGCTGTTTTTT. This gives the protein CASTRTGWGTGELFF.

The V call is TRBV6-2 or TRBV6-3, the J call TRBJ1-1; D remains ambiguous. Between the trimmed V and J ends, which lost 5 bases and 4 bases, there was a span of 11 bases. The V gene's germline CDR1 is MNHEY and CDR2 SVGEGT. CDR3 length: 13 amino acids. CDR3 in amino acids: CASSTRRGTEAFF. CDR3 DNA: TGTGCCAGCAGTACCCGGCGGGGCACTGAAGCTTTCTTT.

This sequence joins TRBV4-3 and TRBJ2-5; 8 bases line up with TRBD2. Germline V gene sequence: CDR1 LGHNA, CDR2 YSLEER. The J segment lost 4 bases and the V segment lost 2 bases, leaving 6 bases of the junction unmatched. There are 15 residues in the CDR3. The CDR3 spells CASSQRAGARETQYF. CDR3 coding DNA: TGCGCCAGCAGCCAACGAGCGGGAGCGAGAGAGACCCAGTACTTC.

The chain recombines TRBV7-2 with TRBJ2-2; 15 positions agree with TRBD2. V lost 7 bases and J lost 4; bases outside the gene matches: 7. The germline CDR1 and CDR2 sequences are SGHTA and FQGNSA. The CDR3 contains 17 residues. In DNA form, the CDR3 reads TGTGCCAGCAACCCGGGACTAGCGGGAGGCTTCACCGGGGAGCTGTTTTTT. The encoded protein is CASNPGLAGGFTGELFF.

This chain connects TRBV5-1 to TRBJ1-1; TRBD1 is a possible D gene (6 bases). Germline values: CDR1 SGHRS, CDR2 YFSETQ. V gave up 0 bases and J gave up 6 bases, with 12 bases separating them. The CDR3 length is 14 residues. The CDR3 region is CASSLVRGGAEAFF. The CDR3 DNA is TGCGCCAGCAGCTTGGTGAGGGGGGGTGCTGAAGCTTTCTTT. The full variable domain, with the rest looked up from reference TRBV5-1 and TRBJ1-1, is KAGVTQTPRYLIKTRGQQVTLSCSPISGHRSVSWYQQTPGQGLQFLFEYFSETQRNKGNFPGRFSGRQFSNSRSEMNVSTLELGDSALYLCASSLVRGGAEAFFGQGTRLTVV.

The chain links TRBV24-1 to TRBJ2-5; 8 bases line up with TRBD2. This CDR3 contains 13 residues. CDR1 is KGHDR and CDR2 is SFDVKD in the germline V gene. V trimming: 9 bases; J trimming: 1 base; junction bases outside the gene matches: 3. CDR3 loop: CATREGPQETQYF. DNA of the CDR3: TGTGCCACCCGGGAGGGCCCCCAAGAGACCCAGTACTTC.

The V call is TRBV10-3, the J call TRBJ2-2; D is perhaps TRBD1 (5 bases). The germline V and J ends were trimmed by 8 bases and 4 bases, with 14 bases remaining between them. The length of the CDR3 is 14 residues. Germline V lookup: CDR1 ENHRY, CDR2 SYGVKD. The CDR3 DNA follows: TGTGCCATCTTTGCAGGGATCGGCACCGGGGAGCTGTTTTTT. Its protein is CAIFAGIGTGELFF.

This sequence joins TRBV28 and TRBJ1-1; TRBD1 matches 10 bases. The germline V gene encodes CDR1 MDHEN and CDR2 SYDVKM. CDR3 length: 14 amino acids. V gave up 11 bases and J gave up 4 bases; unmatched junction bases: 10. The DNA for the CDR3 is TGTGCCGCTCGAGGACAGGGGGTCTTCACTGAAGCTTTCTTT. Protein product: CAARGQGVFTEAFF.

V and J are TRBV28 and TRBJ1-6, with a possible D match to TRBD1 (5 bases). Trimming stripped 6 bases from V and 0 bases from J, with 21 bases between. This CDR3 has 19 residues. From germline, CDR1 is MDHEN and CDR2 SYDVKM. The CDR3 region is CASSPGPLSGRSYNSPLHF. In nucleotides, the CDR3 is TGTGCCAGCAGCCCAGGGCCCCTCTCTGGCCGCTCCTATAATTCACCCCTCCACTTT. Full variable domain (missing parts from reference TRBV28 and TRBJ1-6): DVKVTQSSRYLVKRTGEKVFLECVQDMDHENMFWYRQDPGLGLRLIYFSYDVKMKEKGDIPEGYSVSREKKERFSLILESASTNQTSMYLCASSPGPLSGRSYNSPLHFGNGTRLTVT.

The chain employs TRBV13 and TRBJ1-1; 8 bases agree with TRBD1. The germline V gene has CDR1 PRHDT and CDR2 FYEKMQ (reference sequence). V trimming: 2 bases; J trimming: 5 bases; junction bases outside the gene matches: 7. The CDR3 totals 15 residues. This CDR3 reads CASSLNPTGETEAFF. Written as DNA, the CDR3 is TGTGCCAGCAGCTTAAACCCGACAGGGGAGACTGAAGCTTTCTTT.